The 8 T cell receptor beta chains presented below share a single source sample, sequenced in a study of T cells after posttransplantation cyclophosphamide. Method: immunoSEQ multiplex PCR; TCRdb's copy keeps in-frame clones and lacks some. The table lists tens of thousands of clones, about 91% of them singletons. Sequencing input: PBMCs. These TCRs come from a woman between 45 and 65 years old in good health and a related stem cell transplant donor.

This clone is a singleton in its sample. This chain connects TRBV27 to TRBJ2-5, with TRBD2 matching over 12 bases. Losses at the gene ends were 2 bases for V and 0 bases for J; bases not matched to a gene: 4. The CDR3 sequence is 17 residues long. CDR1 and CDR2 (germline): MNHEY, SMNVEV (reference sequence). The CDR3 nucleotides read TGTGCCAGCAGTTTAACCACTAGCGGGAGGTACCAAGAGACCCAGTACTTC. Translated, it gives CASSLTTSGRYQETQYF.

V gene TRBV5-4 combines with J gene TRBJ2-3; 8 bases are a match to TRBD2. The CDR3 extends over 16 amino acids. V shed 4 bases, J shed 6 bases, and the junction held 13 bases outside the gene matches. From germline, CDR1 is SGHNT and CDR2 YYREEE (reference sequence). The CDR3 protein is CASSPGWSGSTDTQYF. Here the CDR3 DNA reads TGTGCCAGCAGCCCCGGTTGGAGCGGGAGTACCGATACGCAGTATTTT.

The rearrangement links TRBV6-6 to TRBJ1-5; D gene uncertain. From germline, CDR1 is MNHNY and CDR2 SVGAGI (reference sequence). CDR3 length: 15 amino acids. V lost 0 bases, J lost 6 bases, and 12 bases lay in between. The CDR3 region is CASSYSNQAGQPQHF. As DNA, the CDR3 is TGTGCCAGCAGTTACTCGAATCAGGCAGGTCAGCCCCAGCATTTT.

The J gene is TRBJ1-5, the V gene TRBV5-8, with D hard to call. The CDR3 runs 19 residues. From germline, CDR1 is SGHTS and CDR2 YDEGEE. Trimming stripped 2 bases from V and 3 bases from J, with 24 bases between. CDR3 protein: CASSFHPPGQRFSNQPQHF. The CDR3 DNA reads TGTGCCAGCAGCTTTCATCCGCCGGGCCAGCGGTTCTCCAATCAGCCCCAGCATTTT.

The chain uses TRBV5-1 and TRBJ2-2, with 10 bases fitting TRBD2. Unmatched junction bases numbered 6, after V lost 3 bases and J lost 4 bases. There are 16 residues in the CDR3. The V gene's germline CDR1 is SGHRS and CDR2 YFSETQ. The DNA for the CDR3 is TGCGCCAGCAGCTCTAGCGGGAGCGGTAGCACCGGGGAGCTGTTTTTT. Translation gives CASSSSGSGSTGELFF.

The chain joins TRBV28 to TRBJ1-6, with TRBD1 identical over 9 bases. Germline CDR1 and CDR2: MDHEN and SYDVKM. J lost 9 bases, V lost 3 bases, and 6 bases had no gene match. The CDR3 is made up of 15 amino acids. The CDR3 loop is CASSFRDRVGSPLHF. CDR3 bases: TGTGCCAGCAGTTTCAGGGACAGGGTCGGTTCACCCCTCCACTTT.

CDR3 coding DNA: TGTGCCAGCAGTGGGGGGGGACAGGGAGGAGAGACCCAGTACTTC. Its translation is CASSGGGQGGETQYF. V gene TRBV28 combines with J gene TRBJ2-5, with TRBD1 matching 9 bases. J was trimmed by 4 bases and V by 5 bases; bases with no gene match: 8. The CDR3 consists of 15 residues. Germline CDR1 and CDR2: MDHEN and SYDVKM.

This clone was picked up a small number of times. DNA of the CDR3: TGTGCCAGCAGCCAAACAGGGTCGTACGGCTACACCTTC. Translation: CASSQTGSYGYTF. This chain connects TRBV14 to TRBJ1-2; TRBD1 is a possible D gene (6 bases). This CDR3 contains 13 residues. V was clipped by 2 bases and J by 8 bases, with 12 bases between them. Germline V gene sequence: CDR1 SGHDN, CDR2 FVKESK.